This TCR beta chain is from a study of control samples from healthy donors and cancer patients (TCRdb year 2020). The receptor library was made with the immunoSEQ multiplex PCR assay. This immuneACCESS table, as held by TCRdb, lists in-frame sequences with V and J called but not all clones. Of the missing ones, under half trace to an unresolved V gene in checked studies; the others have no known cause. This sample gives tens of thousands of clones in total; roughly 87% of them show up just once. The ten largest make up over 12% of the sample. Between the V and J ends, shortened by 7 bases and 4 bases respectively, the junction contains 16 bases. Reading the germline V gene (reference sequence) gives CDR1 SEHNR and CDR2 FQNEAQ. Inclusive of the bounding cysteine and phenylalanine, the CDR3 is 14 residues long. Only the CDR3 part of the read is kept: 42 bases, read in frame from the first base. In regard to this clone: No antigen is known for it. No base quality values were provided; no much bigger clone lies one nucleotide off.

The chain joins TRBV7-9 to TRBJ1-1; TRBD1 is a possible D gene, resting on 5 matching bases. This TCR derives from a man in his 60s with head and neck cancer. The sequenced sample was PBMCs. This receptor has the CDR3 CASTRDQGSTEAFF. The nucleotide sequence reads as follows: TGTGCCAGCACCAGAGACCAGGGAAGCACTGAAGCTTTCTTT.